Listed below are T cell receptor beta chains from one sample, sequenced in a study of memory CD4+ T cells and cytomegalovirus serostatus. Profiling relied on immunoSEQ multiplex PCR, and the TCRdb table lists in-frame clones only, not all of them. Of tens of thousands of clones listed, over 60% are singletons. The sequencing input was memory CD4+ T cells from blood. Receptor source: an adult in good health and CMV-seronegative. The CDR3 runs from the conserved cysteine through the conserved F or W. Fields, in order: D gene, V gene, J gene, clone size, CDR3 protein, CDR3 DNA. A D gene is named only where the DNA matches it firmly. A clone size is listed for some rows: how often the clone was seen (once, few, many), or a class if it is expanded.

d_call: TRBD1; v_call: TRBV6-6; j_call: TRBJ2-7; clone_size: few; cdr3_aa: CASRTGSSEQYF; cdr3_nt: TGTGCCAGCAGGACAGGGTCCAGCGAGCAGTACTTC
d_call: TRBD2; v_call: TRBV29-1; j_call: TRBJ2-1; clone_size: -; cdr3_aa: CSVAGTSGYNEQFF; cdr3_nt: TGCAGCGTGGCCGGGACTAGCGGATACAATGAGCAGTTCTTC
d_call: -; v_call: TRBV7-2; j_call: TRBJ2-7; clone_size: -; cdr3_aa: CASSVGLLSYEQYF; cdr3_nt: TGTGCCAGCAGCGTGGGACTGTTATCCTACGAGCAGTACTTC
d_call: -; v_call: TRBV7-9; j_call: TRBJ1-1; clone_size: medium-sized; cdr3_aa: CASSLVRSYTEAFF; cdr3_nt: TGTGCCAGCAGCTTAGTCCGCAGTTACACTGAAGCTTTCTTT
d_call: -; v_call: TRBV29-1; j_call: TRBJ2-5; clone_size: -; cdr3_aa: CSVDTGETQYF; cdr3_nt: TGCAGCGTTGATACGGGAGAGACCCAGTACTTC
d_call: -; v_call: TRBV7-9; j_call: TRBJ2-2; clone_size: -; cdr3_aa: CASSPTRDAGELFF; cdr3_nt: TGTGCCAGCAGCCCTACCCGGGATGCCGGGGAGCTGTTTTTT
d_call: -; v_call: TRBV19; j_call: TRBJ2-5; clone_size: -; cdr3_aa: CASSSDTQETQYF; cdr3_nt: TGTGCCAGTAGTTCGGACACCCAAGAGACCCAGTACTTC
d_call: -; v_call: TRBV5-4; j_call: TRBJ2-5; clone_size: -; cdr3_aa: CAMVGWPAETQYF; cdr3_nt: TGTGCCATGGTGGGGTGGCCCGCTGAGACCCAGTACTTC
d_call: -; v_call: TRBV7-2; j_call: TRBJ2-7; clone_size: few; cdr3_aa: CASSFYQGMYF; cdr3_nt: TGTGCCAGCAGCTTTTACCAGGGGATGTACTTC
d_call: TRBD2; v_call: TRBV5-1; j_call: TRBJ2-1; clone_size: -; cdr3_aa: CASSLGLAGENPFF; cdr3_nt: TGCGCCAGCAGCTTGGGACTAGCGGGAGAAAATCCGTTCTTC
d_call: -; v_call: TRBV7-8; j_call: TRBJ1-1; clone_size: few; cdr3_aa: CASSLLRDLNTEAFF; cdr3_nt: TGTGCCAGCAGCTTATTACGGGACCTGAACACTGAAGCTTTCTTT
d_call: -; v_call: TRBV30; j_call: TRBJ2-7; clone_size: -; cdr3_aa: CAWKQGPNYEQYF; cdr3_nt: TGTGCCTGGAAGCAGGGCCCCAACTACGAGCAGTACTTC
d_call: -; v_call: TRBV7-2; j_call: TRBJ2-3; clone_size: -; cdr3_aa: CASSSRDRLAGSGDTQYF; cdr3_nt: TGTGCCAGCAGCTCCCGGGACAGACTGGCGGGATCAGGCGATACGCAGTATTTT
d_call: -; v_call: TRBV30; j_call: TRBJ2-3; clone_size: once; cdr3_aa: CAWTHEGGGTGGDTQYF; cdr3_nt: TGTGCCTGGACCCACGAGGGGGGAGGTACCGGGGGAGATACGCAGTATTTT
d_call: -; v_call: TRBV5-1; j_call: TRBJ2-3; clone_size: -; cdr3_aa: CASSLSTTQGTDTQYF; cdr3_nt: TGCGCCAGCAGCTTGAGCACAACACAAGGCACAGATACGCAGTATTTT
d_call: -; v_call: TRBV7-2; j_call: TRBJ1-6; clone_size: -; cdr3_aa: CASSLYSLTNNSPLHF; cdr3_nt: TGTGCCAGCAGCTTATATTCCCTTACAAATAATTCACCCCTCCACTTT
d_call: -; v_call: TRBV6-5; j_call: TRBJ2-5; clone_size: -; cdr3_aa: CASSYPPKKETQYF; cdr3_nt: TGTGCCAGCAGTTACCCGCCTAAGAAAGAGACCCAGTACTTC
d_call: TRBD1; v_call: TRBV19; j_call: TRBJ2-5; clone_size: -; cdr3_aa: CASSDRGLGETQYF; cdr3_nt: TGTGCCAGTAGCGACAGGGGCCTAGGAGAGACCCAGTACTTC
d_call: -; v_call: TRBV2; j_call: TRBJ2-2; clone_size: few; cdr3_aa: CASSAVSTGELFF; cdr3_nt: TGTGCCAGCAGTGCGGTCTCCACCGGGGAGCTGTTTTTT
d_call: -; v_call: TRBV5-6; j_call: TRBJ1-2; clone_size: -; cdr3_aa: CASSLGQEHYGYTF; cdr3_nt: TGTGCCAGCAGCTTGGGGCAGGAACACTATGGCTACACCTTC
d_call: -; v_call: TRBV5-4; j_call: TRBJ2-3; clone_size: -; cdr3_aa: CASSQRSEGADTQYF; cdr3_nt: TGTGCCAGCAGCCAGCGGAGTGAAGGGGCAGATACGCAGTATTTT
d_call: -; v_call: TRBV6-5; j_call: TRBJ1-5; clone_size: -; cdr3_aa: CASSYSTDQPQHF; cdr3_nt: TGTGCCAGCAGTTACTCGACAGATCAGCCCCAGCATTTT
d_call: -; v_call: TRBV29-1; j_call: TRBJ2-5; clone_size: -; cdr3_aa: CSVVAGKETQYF; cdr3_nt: TGCAGCGTTGTTGCGGGGAAAGAGACCCAGTACTTC
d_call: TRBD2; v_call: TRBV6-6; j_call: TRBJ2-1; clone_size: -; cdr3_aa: CASSYRDLAGDNEQFF; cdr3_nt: TGTGCCAGCAGTTACCGGGATCTAGCGGGAGACAATGAGCAGTTCTTC
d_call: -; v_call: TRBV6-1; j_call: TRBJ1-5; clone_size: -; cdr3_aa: CASSEDRAQPQHF; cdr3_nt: TGTGCCAGCAGTGAAGACCGGGCCCAGCCCCAGCATTTT
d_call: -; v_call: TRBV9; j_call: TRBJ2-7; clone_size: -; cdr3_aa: CASSVAITFSYEQYF; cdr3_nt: TGTGCCAGCAGCGTAGCTATCACTTTTTCCTACGAGCAGTACTTC
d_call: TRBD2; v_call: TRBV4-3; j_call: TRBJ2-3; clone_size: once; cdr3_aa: CASSQDASGRATDTQYF; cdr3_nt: TGCGCCAGCAGCCAAGATGCTAGCGGGAGGGCCACAGATACGCAGTATTTT
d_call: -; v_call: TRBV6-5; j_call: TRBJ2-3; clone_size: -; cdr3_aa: CASSHTQDTQYF; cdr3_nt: TGTGCCAGCAGTCACACCCAGGATACGCAGTATTTT
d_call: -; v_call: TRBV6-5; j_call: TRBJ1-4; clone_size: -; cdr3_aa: CASSYSPGGNEKLFF; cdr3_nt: TGTGCCAGCAGTTACTCCCCGGGCGGGAATGAAAAACTGTTTTTT
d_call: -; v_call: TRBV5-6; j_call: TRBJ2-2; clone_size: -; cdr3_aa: CASSAGMIDGELFF; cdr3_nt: TGTGCCAGCAGCGCCGGGATGATCGACGGGGAGCTGTTTTTT
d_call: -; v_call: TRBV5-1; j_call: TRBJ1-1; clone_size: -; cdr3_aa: CASSFWGQVTGAFF; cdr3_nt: TGCGCCAGCAGCTTTTGGGGGCAGGTCACTGGAGCTTTCTTT
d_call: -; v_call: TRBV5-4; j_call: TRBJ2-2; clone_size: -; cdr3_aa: CASSFLTTGELFF; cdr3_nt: TGTGCCAGCAGCTTCCTAACCACCGGGGAGCTGTTTTTT
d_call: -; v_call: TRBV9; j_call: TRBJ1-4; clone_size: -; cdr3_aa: CASSVGRAGNEKLFF; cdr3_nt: TGTGCCAGCAGCGTCGGTAGAGCGGGGAATGAAAAACTGTTTTTT
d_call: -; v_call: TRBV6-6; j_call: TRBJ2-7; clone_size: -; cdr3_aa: CASSYPGPKPQYF; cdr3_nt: TGTGCCAGCAGTTACCCTGGACCTAAGCCGCAGTACTTC
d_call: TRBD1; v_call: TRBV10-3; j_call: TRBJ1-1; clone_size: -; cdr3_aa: CAISESARGRRVQEAFF; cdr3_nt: TGTGCCATCAGTGAGTCTGCCAGGGGGCGCCGAGTTCAGGAAGCTTTCTTT
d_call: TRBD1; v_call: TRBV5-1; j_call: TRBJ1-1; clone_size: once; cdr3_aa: CASSVPGGTEAFF; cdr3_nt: TGCGCCAGCAGCGTACCAGGGGGCACTGAAGCTTTCTTT
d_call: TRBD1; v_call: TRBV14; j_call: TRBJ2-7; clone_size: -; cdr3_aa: CASSLDRALEQYF; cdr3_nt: TGTGCCAGCAGCCTGGACAGGGCCCTCGAGCAGTACTTC
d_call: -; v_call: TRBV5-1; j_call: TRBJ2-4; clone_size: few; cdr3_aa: CASSRDSDSENIQYF; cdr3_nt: TGCGCCAGCAGCCGGGATTCGGACTCCGAAAACATTCAGTACTTC
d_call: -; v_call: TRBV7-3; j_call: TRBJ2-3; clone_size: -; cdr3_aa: CASSLGLANADTQYF; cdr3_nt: TGTGCCAGCAGCTTAGGGCTAGCTAATGCAGATACGCAGTATTTT
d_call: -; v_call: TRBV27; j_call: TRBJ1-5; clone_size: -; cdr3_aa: CASSLGARQPQHF; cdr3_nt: TGTGCCAGCAGTTTGGGGGCCCGGCAGCCCCAGCATTTT
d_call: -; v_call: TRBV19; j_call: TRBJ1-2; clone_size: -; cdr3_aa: CASLSRGVDYGYTF; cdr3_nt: TGTGCCAGCCTCTCTCGTGGGGTGGACTATGGCTACACCTTC
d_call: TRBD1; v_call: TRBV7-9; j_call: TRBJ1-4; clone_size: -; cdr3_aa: CASSLNRDSIEKLFF; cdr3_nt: TGTGCCAGCAGCTTAAACCGGGACAGCATTGAAAAACTGTTTTTT
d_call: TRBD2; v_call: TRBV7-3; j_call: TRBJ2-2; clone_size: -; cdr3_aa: CASSLIGGRGDTGELFF; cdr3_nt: TGTGCCAGCAGCTTAATTGGTGGGAGGGGAGACACCGGGGAGCTGTTTTTT
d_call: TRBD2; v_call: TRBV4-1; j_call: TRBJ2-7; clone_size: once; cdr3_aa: CASSQDISGTGYEQYF; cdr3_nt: TGCGCCAGCAGCCAAGATATTAGCGGGACCGGTTACGAGCAGTACTTC
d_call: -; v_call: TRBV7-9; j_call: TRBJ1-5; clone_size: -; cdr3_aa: CASSRDPNQPQHF; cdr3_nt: TGTGCCAGCAGTCGGGACCCCAATCAGCCCCAGCATTTT
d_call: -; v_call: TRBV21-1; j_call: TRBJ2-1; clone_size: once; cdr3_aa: CASRTDNEQFF; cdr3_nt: TGTGCCAGCAGGACCGATAATGAGCAGTTCTTC
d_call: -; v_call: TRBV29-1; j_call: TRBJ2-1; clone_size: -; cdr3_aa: CSAARNNEQFF; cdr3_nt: TGCAGCGCCGCTCGTAACAATGAGCAGTTCTTC
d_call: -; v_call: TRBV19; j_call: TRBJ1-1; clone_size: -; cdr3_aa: CASLRLGLNTEAFF; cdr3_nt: TGTGCCAGTTTACGGTTGGGTCTGAACACTGAAGCTTTCTTT
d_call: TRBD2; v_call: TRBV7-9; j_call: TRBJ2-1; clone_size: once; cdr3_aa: CASSSLRGTKGGEQFF; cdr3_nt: TGTGCCAGCAGCTCCCTTCGCGGGACTAAGGGAGGTGAGCAGTTCTTC
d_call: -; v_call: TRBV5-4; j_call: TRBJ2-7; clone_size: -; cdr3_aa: CASSLPPSYEQYF; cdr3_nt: TGTGCCAGCAGTCTACCGCCCAGCTACGAGCAGTACTTC
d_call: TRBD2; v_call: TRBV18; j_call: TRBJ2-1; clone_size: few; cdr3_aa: CASSPGRTGGPNEQFF; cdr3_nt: TGTGCCAGCTCACCCGGAAGGACGGGAGGGCCCAATGAGCAGTTCTTC
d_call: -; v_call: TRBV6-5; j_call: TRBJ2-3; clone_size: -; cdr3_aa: CALKSESEVRPSWYF; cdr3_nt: TGTGCCCTCAAATCGGAGTCTGAAGTCCGCCCCTCATGGTATTTT
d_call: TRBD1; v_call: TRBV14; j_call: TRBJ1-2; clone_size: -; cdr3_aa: CASSPSGTVARGYTF; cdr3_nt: TGTGCCAGCAGCCCCAGCGGGACAGTAGCAAGAGGCTACACCTTC
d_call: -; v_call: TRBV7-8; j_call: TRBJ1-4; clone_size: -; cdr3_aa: CASSLFGGGEKLFF; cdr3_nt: TGTGCCAGCAGCTTATTCGGGGGAGGGGAAAAACTGTTTTTT
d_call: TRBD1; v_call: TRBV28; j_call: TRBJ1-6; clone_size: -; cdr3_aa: CASSDRQGRNSPLHF; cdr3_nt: TGTGCCAGCAGTGACAGACAGGGCCGAAATTCACCCCTCCACTTT
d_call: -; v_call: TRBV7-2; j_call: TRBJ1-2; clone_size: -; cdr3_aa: CASSPDTLYYGYTF; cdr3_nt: TGTGCCAGCAGCCCGGACACCTTATACTATGGCTACACCTTC
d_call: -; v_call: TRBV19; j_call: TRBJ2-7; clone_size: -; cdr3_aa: CASSITEYEQYF; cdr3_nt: TGTGCCAGTAGTATCACGGAATACGAGCAGTACTTC
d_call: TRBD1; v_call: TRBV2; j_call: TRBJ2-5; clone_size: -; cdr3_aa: CASSDGQGGRETQYF; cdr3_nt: TGTGCCAGCAGCGACGGACAGGGGGGCCGGGAGACCCAGTACTTC
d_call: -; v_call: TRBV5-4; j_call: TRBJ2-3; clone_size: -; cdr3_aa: CASSRGDTQYF; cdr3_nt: TGTGCCAGCAGCAGAGGAGATACGCAGTATTTT